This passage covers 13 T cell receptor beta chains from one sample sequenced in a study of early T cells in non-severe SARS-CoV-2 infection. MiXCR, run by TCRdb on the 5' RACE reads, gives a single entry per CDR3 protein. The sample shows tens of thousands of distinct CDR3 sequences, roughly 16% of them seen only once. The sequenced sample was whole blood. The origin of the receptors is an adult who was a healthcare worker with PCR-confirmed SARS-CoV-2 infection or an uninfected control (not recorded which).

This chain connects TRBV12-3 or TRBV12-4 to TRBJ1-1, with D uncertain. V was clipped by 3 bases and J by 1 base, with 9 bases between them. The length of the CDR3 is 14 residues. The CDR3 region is CASSLGGKNTEAFF. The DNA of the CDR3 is TGTGCCAGCAGTTTGGGTGGAAAGAACACTGAAGCTTTCTTT.

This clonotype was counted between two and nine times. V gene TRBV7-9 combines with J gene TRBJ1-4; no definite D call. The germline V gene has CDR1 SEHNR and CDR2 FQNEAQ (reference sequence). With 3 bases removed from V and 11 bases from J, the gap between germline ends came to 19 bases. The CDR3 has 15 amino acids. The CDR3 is CASSLDWTMMGKLFF. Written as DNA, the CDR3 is TGTGCCAGCAGCTTGGACTGGACGATGATGGGGAAACTGTTTTTT.

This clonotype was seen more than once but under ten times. This chain's CDR3 is CASSSNEQFF. CDR3 DNA: TGTGCCAGCAGCTCCAATGAGCAGTTCTTC. The chain combines TRBV11-2 with TRBJ2-1; D is undetermined. Trimming removed 4 bases from V and 6 bases from J, with 1 base in between. The CDR3 loop spans 10 amino acids. From germline, CDR1 is SGHAT and CDR2 FQNNGV.

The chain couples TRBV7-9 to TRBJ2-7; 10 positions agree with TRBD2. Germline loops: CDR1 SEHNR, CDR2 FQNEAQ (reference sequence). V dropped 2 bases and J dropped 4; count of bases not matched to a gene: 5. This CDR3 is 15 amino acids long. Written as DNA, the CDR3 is TGTGCCAGCAGCTTAAGGCTAGCGGGAGTGTACGAGCAGTACTTC. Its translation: CASSLRLAGVYEQYF.

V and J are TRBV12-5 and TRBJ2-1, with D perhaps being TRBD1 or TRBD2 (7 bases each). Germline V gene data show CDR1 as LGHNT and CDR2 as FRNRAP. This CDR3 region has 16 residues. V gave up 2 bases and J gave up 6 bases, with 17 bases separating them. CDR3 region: CASGLTRTGGGNEQFF. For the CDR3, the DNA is TGTGCTAGTGGTTTGACCCGGACAGGCGGGGGCAATGAGCAGTTCTTC.

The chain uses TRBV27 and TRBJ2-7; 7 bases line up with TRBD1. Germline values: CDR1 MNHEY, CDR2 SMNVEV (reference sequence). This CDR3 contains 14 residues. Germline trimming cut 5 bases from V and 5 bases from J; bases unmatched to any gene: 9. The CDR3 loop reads CASSLRDSRNEQYF. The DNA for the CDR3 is TGTGCCAGCAGTCTTCGGGACAGCCGGAACGAGCAGTACTTC.

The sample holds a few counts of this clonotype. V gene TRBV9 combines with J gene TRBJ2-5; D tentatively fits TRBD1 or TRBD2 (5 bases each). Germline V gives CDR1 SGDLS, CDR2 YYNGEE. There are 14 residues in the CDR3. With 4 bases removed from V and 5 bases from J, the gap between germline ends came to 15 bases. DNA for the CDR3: TGTGCCAGCAGCCCGGGACGGCCTGGCGAGACCCAGTACTTC. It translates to CASSPGRPGETQYF.

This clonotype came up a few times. CDR3 amino acids: CASSSAQETQYF. The CDR3 nucleotides are TGCGCCAGCAGCTCGGCCCAAGAGACCCAGTACTTC. V usage is TRBV5-1 and J usage is TRBJ2-5; D remains unclear. Trimming took 3 bases from V and 1 from J, leaving 4 bases between them. CDR1 and CDR2 (germline): SGHRS, YFSETQ. There are 12 residues in the CDR3.

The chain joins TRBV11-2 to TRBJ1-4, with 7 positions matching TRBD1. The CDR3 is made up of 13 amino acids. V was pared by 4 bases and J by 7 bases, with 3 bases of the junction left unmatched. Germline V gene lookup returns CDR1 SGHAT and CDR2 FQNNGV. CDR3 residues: CASSSRDSEKLFF. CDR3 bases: TGTGCCAGCAGCTCGCGGGACAGTGAAAAACTGTTTTTT.

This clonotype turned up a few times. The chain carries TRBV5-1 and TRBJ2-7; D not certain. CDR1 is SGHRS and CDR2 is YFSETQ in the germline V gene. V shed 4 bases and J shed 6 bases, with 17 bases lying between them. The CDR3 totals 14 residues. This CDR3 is CASSTEAASTEQYF. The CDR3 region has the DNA TGCGCCAGCAGCACAGAGGCGGCATCTACCGAGCAGTACTTC.

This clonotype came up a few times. The CDR3 loop reads CASSLWINYGYTF. DNA of the CDR3: TGTGCCAGCAGTTTGTGGATAAACTATGGCTACACCTTC. The rearrangement uses TRBV6-6 and TRBJ1-2; D is ambiguous. CDR3 length: 13 residues. Germline CDR1 and CDR2: MNHNY and SVGAGI (reference sequence). V lost 4 bases and J lost 2, with 8 bases in between.

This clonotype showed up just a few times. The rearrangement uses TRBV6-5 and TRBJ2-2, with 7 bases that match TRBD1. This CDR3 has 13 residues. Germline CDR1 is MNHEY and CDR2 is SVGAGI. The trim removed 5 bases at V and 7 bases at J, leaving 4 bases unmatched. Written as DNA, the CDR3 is TGTGCCAGCAGTCCGGGGACAGTCGGGGAGCTGTTTTTT. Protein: CASSPGTVGELFF.

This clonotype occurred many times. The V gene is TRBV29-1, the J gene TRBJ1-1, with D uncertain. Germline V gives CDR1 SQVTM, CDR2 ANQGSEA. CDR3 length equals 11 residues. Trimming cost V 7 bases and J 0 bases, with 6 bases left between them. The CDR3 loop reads CSGTLNTEAFF. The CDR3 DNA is TGCAGCGGTACCCTGAACACTGAAGCTTTCTTT.